One and the same sample provided the 27 T cell receptor beta chains below, sequenced in a study of OX40 agonist ivuxolimab in advanced cancers. The assay was immunoSEQ multiplex PCR, and TCRdb's table has in-frame clones only and misses some. The sample yields about 77,000 clones, around 80% seen once. Source: CD4+ or CD8+ T cells sorted from blood, taken in a trial of the OX40 agonist ivuxolimab. The receptors originated from an adult with an advanced solid tumor such as melanoma, head and neck, liver or kidney cancer.

The chain uses TRBV5-4 and TRBJ2-2; 8 positions agree with TRBD1. The trim removed 4 bases at V and 6 bases at J, leaving 2 bases unmatched. Germline CDR1 and CDR2: SGHNT and YYREEE (reference sequence). The CDR3 consists of 13 residues. This CDR3 is CASSPGGSGELFF. In DNA form, the CDR3 reads TGTGCCAGCAGCCCAGGGGGCTCCGGGGAGCTGTTTTTT.

This rearrangement joins TRBV10-3 to TRBJ2-1; no clear D gene. Germline V gene lookup returns CDR1 ENHRY and CDR2 SYGVKD. The CDR3 loop spans 15 amino acids. Trimming pared 5 bases from V and 0 bases from J, leaving 11 bases between. The DNA for the CDR3 is TGTGCCATCAGTAAGACGTGGAGCTCCTACAATGAGCAGTTCTTC. Protein product: CAISKTWSSYNEQFF.

The chain uses TRBV7-2 and TRBJ2-1, with D unclear. There are 12 residues in the CDR3. The germline V gene encodes CDR1 SGHTA and CDR2 FQGNSA. Between the trimmed V and J ends, which lost 1 base and 7 bases, there was a span of 5 bases. As DNA, the CDR3 is TGTGCCAGCAGCTTAGAAAGGAATGAGCAGTTCTTC. As protein: CASSLERNEQFF.

V is TRBV5-4 and J is TRBJ2-2; D might be TRBD1 (6 bases). This CDR3 region has 15 residues. Trimming pared 3 bases from V and 4 bases from J, leaving 13 bases between. Germline CDR1 SGHNT, CDR2 YYREEE (reference sequence). The DNA of the CDR3 is TGTGCCAGCAGCTCAAGACAGGCGGGCACCGGGGAGCTGTTTTTT. Translating it yields CASSSRQAGTGELFF. Complete variable domain (other parts from reference TRBV5-4 and TRBJ2-2): ETGVTQSPTHLIKTRGQQVTLRCSSQSGHNTVSWYQQALGQGPQFIFQYYREEENGRGNFPPRFSGLQFPNYSSELNVNALELDDSALYLCASSSRQAGTGELFFGEGSRLTVL.

The V and J genes are TRBV4-2 and TRBJ1-4; perhaps TRBD1 as D (6 bases). The CDR3 has 17 residues. V was shortened by 0 bases and J by 4 bases, with 15 bases between the two germline ends. The germline gives CDR1 LGHNA, CDR2 YNFKEQ. CDR3 bases: TGTGCCAGCAGCCAAGACGGAGGGGGGGGATTTAATGAAAAACTGTTTTTT. As protein: CASSQDGGGGFNEKLFF.

This clone was picked up one time. V and J are TRBV30 and TRBJ1-2; a possible D gene is TRBD1 (6 bases). The CDR3 sequence is 12 residues long. V gave up 4 bases and J gave up 8 bases, with 14 bases separating them. Germline lookup yields CDR1 GTSNPN and CDR2 SVGIG (reference sequence). Here the CDR3 reads CAWNRDKNGYTF. DNA of the CDR3: TGTGCCTGGAATCGGGACAAGAACGGCTACACCTTC.

V gene TRBV10-3 combines with J gene TRBJ2-1; D is ambiguous. Trimming removed 6 bases from V and 0 bases from J, with 6 bases in between. From germline, CDR1 is ENHRY and CDR2 SYGVKD. The CDR3 has 13 residues. CDR3 sequence (DNA): TGTGCCATCAGGGACCCCTCCTACAATGAGCAGTTCTTC. It codes for CAIRDPSYNEQFF.

CDR3 protein: CASSPVASPNTGELFF. The CDR3 DNA sequence: TGTGCCAGCAGCCCGGTCGCCAGCCCGAACACCGGGGAGCTGTTTTTT. The rearrangement links TRBV5-4 to TRBJ2-2; D gene uncertain. The CDR3 extends over 16 amino acids. V dropped 4 bases and J dropped 0 bases, with 13 bases sitting between them. Germline V gene data show CDR1 as SGHNT and CDR2 as YYREEE (reference sequence).

The V call is TRBV6-1, the J call TRBJ1-1; 9 positions agree with TRBD1. CDR3 length: 13 amino acids. Germline trimming cut 9 bases from V and 3 bases from J; bases unmatched to any gene: 5. The germline V gene has CDR1 MNHNS and CDR2 SASEGT. CDR3 region: CASRDRDYTEAFF. The CDR3 bases are TGTGCCAGTAGGGACAGGGATTACACTGAAGCTTTCTTT.

This chain uses TRBV25-1 with TRBJ2-7; 9 nucleotides match TRBD1. Germline loops: CDR1 MGHDK, CDR2 SYGVNS. Trimming at V came to 5 bases and at J to 3 bases, leaving 2 bases not matched to a gene. The length of the CDR3 is 13 residues. The CDR3 spells CASSRGQGYEQYF. The CDR3 nucleotides read TGTGCCAGCAGTAGGGGACAGGGCTACGAGCAGTACTTC.

The chain combines TRBV19 with TRBJ1-1; maybe TRBD1 (5 bases). The CDR3 loop spans 15 amino acids. Germline assignment: CDR1 LNHDA and CDR2 SQIVND (reference sequence). Deletions cut 6 bases from V and 1 base from J, with 15 bases between. The CDR3 nucleotides are TGTGCCAGTAGAGTTAGGAGGGGCGGGAACACTGAAGCTTTCTTT. This sequence encodes CASRVRRGGNTEAFF.

This clone was seen once. V and J are TRBV7-9 and TRBJ2-1; 11 bases agree with TRBD2. V was pared by 5 bases and J by 6 bases, with 3 bases of the junction left unmatched. The CDR3 extends over 14 amino acids. Looked up from germline, CDR1 is SEHNR and CDR2 is FQNEAQ (reference sequence). CDR3 protein: CASSLGLAVNEQFF. The CDR3 coding sequence is TGTGCCAGCAGCCTGGGACTAGCGGTCAATGAGCAGTTCTTC. The whole variable domain, remainder taken from reference TRBV7-9 and TRBJ2-1, is DTGVSQNPRHKITKRGQNVTFRCDPISEHNRLYWYRQTLGQGPEFLTYFQNEAQLEKSRLLSDRFSAERPKGSFSTLEIQRTEQGDSAMYLCASSLGLAVNEQFFGPGTRLTVL.

The rearrangement links TRBV30 to TRBJ1-5, with D possibly being TRBD1 (6 bases). The CDR3 sequence is 16 residues long. V lost 2 bases to trimming and J lost 9 bases, with 23 bases between them. The germline CDR1 and CDR2 sequences are GTSNPN and SVGIG (reference sequence). The CDR3 here is CAWSPGGAGATGPQHF. The CDR3 nucleotides are TGTGCCTGGAGTCCCGGAGGGGCAGGGGCCACGGGGCCCCAGCATTTT.

The chain carries TRBV7-2 and TRBJ2-7; tentatively, D is TRBD1 (5 bases). Trimming cost V 3 bases and J 6 bases, with 24 bases left between them. This CDR3 region has 17 residues. Germline CDR1 reads SGHTA; CDR2 reads FQGNSA. CDR3 sequence (DNA): TGTGCCAGCAGCTTCGTTGTTTCTCTTCAGGGAAAGGGCGAGCAGTACTTC. It specifies CASSFVVSLQGKGEQYF.

This clone was detected only once. This chain connects TRBV5-6 to TRBJ1-2, with a possible D match to TRBD1 (5 bases). This CDR3 has 14 residues. Trimming removed 1 base from V and 8 bases from J, with 15 bases in between. Germline V gives CDR1 SGHDT, CDR2 YYEEEE. The DNA of the CDR3 is TGTGCCAGCAGCTTGTCAGGGTTGGGTATAGGCTACACCTTC. It encodes CASSLSGLGIGYTF.

The rearrangement joins TRBV7-3 to TRBJ2-1; 10 bases fit TRBD2. Trimming took 6 bases from V and 7 from J; bases not matched to a gene: 12. Germline CDR1 reads SGHTA; CDR2 reads FQGTGA. CDR3 length equals 16 residues. CDR3 in DNA: TGTGCCAGCAGTTTTGCCGAACTAGCGGGAAAGAATGAGCAGTTCTTC. Amino acids: CASSFAELAGKNEQFF. Looking up the rest from reference TRBV7-3 and TRBJ2-1 gives the full variable domain: GAGVSQTPSNKVTEKGKYVELRCDPISGHTALYWYRQSLGQGPEFLIYFQGTGAADDSGLPNDRFFAVRPEGSVSTLKIQRTERGDSAVYLCASSFAELAGKNEQFFGPGTRLTVL.

V gene TRBV6-1 combines with J gene TRBJ1-2; tentative D call: TRBD1 (6 bases). The germline V and J ends were trimmed by 5 bases and 8 bases, with 21 bases remaining between them. CDR1 MNHNS and CDR2 SASEGT come from the germline V gene. The CDR3 has 15 residues. CDR3 sequence: CASSRQAASKLGYTF. CDR3 DNA sequence: TGTGCCAGCAGTCGACAGGCCGCGTCGAAATTAGGCTACACCTTC.

The CDR3 coding sequence is TGTGCCAGCGGAACACCCCCGGGCCGGGGCTCCTACGAGCAGTACTTC. Amino acid sequence: CASGTPPGRGSYEQYF. This chain links TRBV27 with TRBJ2-7, with D possibly TRBD2 on 5 matching bases. This CDR3 comprises 16 residues. Between the trimmed V and J ends, which lost 8 bases and 0 bases, there was a span of 20 bases. Per the germline V gene, CDR1 is MNHEY and CDR2 is SMNVEV (reference sequence).

This clone has a handful of counts. The chain joins TRBV4-3 to TRBJ2-4; the match to TRBD1 covers 8 bases. The trim removed 0 bases at V and 7 bases at J, leaving 5 bases unmatched. The CDR3 runs 15 residues. Germline V gives CDR1 LGHNA, CDR2 YSLEER. CDR3: CASSQDLTGGNIQYF. CDR3 DNA sequence: TGCGCCAGCAGCCAAGATTTAACAGGGGGGAACATTCAGTACTTC.

The V call is TRBV7-6, the J call TRBJ2-7, with a weak D call TRBD1 (6 bases). The CDR3 runs 16 residues. The V gene lost 5 bases and the J gene lost 2 bases, with 19 bases spanning the gap. Germline values: CDR1 SGHVS, CDR2 FNYEAQ. This CDR3 is CASSPDALRGTYEQYF. As DNA, the CDR3 is TGTGCCAGCAGCCCGGATGCTCTCAGGGGAACCTACGAGCAGTACTTC.

The chain is built from TRBV7-6 and TRBJ1-3; D remains unclear. Germline V gene lookup returns CDR1 SGHVS and CDR2 FNYEAQ. Deletions cut 5 bases from V and 0 bases from J, with 11 bases between. There are 15 residues in the CDR3. CDR3 region: CASSLQSSSGNTIYF. The CDR3 nucleotides read TGTGCCAGCAGCCTGCAGAGCTCCTCTGGAAACACCATATATTTT.

This clone was seen a few times. The chain has TRBV5-4 and TRBJ2-5; D remains ambiguous. The CDR3 covers 11 residues. The germline CDR1 and CDR2 sequences are SGHNT and YYREEE (reference sequence). Between the trimmed V and J ends, which lost 4 bases and 5 bases, there was a span of 6 bases. CDR3 sequence reads: CASSLMETQYF. The CDR3, as DNA: TGTGCCAGCAGCCTCATGGAGACCCAGTACTTC. Full variable domain (remainder filled in from reference TRBV5-4 and TRBJ2-5): ETGVTQSPTHLIKTRGQQVTLRCSSQSGHNTVSWYQQALGQGPQFIFQYYREEENGRGNFPPRFSGLQFPNYSSELNVNALELDDSALYLCASSLMETQYFGPGTRLLVL.

This clone was observed a handful of times. The chain couples TRBV9 to TRBJ2-3, with TRBD2 matching over 7 bases. Germline-derived CDR1 and CDR2 are SGDLS and YYNGEE. CDR3 size: 14 residues. V dropped 6 bases and J dropped 9; count of bases not matched to a gene: 13. CDR3 sequence: CASTQGSTSETQYF. CDR3 in DNA: TGTGCCAGCACCCAAGGAAGCACTAGCGAAACGCAGTATTTT. The entire variable domain, with the rest obtained from reference TRBV9 and TRBJ2-3, is as follows: DSGVTQTPKHLITATGQRVTLRCSPRSGDLSVYWYQQSLDQGLQFLIQYYNGEERAKGNILERFSAQQFPDLHSELNLSSLELGDSALYFCASTQGSTSETQYFGPGTRLTVL.

The chain combines TRBV5-1 with TRBJ1-2, with TRBD1 as a possible D gene (6 bases). The V end lost 3 bases, the J end lost 5 bases, and 17 bases lay between the germline ends. The CDR3 loop spans 15 amino acids. Germline CDR1 is SGHRS and CDR2 is YFSETQ. The CDR3 DNA reads as TGCGCCAGCAGCTCAGGGGACGGAAGTGAATATGGCTACACCTTC. It specifies CASSSGDGSEYGYTF.

This chain connects TRBV2 to TRBJ2-1, with 12 bases that match TRBD1. The CDR3 has 14 amino acids. Germline trimming cut 4 bases from V and 5 bases from J; bases unmatched to any gene: 0. The germline gives CDR1 SNHLY, CDR2 FYNNEI. The CDR3, as DNA: TGTGCCAGCAGTGGGGACAGGGGGCACAATGAGCAGTTCTTC. Translation: CASSGDRGHNEQFF.

This clone was detected only a few times. The chain recombines TRBV27 with TRBJ1-2, with D unresolved. Trimming took 2 bases from V and 6 from J, leaving 10 bases between them. CDR3 length equals 13 residues. Germline CDR1 MNHEY, CDR2 SMNVEV (reference sequence). The CDR3 spells CASSLSGLHGYTF. The CDR3 region has the DNA TGTGCCAGCAGTTTAAGCGGACTTCATGGCTACACCTTC.

V usage is TRBV5-6 and J usage is TRBJ1-5; 7 bases line up with TRBD1. From germline, CDR1 is SGHDT and CDR2 YYEEEE. V shed 4 bases and J 1 base; nucleotides not matched to a gene: 11. The length of the CDR3 is 17 residues. Written as DNA, the CDR3 is TGTGCCAGCAGCCAAACAAGGGGGCCCAAAAGCAATCAGCCCCAGCATTTT. Translation gives CASSQTRGPKSNQPQHF.